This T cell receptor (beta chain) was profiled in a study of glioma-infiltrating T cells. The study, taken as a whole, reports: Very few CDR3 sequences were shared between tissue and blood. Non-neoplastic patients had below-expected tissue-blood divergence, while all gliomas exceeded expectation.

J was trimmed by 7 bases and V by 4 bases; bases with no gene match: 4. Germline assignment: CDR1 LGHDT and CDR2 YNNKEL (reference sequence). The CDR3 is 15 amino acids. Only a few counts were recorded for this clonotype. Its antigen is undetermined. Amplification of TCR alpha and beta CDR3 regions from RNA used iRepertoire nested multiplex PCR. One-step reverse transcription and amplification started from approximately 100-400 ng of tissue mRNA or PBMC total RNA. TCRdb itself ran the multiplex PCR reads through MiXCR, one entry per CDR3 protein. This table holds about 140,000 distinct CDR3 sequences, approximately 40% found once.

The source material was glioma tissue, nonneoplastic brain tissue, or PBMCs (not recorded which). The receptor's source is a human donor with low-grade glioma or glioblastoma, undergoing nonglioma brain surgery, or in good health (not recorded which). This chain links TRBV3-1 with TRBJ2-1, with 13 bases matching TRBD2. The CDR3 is CASSRGLAGQNEQFF. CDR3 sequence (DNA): TGTGCCAGCAGCCGGGGACTAGCGGGACAGAATGAGCAGTTCTTC.